This T cell receptor (beta chain) originates from a study of T cell responses to AZD1222 COVID-19 vaccine. Overall study findings and caveats: White British donors predominated, females outnumbered males, and clonal diversity was possibly underestimated. Researchers took repertoire samples only after the peak T cell response had come. Of spike-specific TCRs, nearly half reportedly target regions left unmutated in variants.

Germline assignment: CDR1 SGHVS and CDR2 FQNEAQ. The CDR3 length is 18 residues. With V trimmed by 5 bases and J by 2 bases, 8 bases remained unmatched. This clone was observed a single time. Its matching antigen is unknown. Profiled with immunoSEQ multiplex PCR; TCRdb holds only in-frame clones, not every one. The table records 160,000 or so clones, roughly nine tenths of them present only once. This chain joins TRBV7-8 and TRBJ2-1; TRBD2 matches at 14 bases. Sequences were derived from peripheral blood, sampled after recovery from COVID-19. The receptor was derived from an adult who had recovered from COVID-19. The CDR3: CASSPGLAGATTYNEQFF. The CDR3 bases are TGTGCCAGCAGCCCGGGACTAGCGGGGGCCACTACCTACAATGAGCAGTTCTTC.